These 25 T cell receptor beta chains were sequenced from one sample in a study of glioma-infiltrating T cells. TCR alpha and beta CDR3 regions were amplified from RNA using iRepertoire nested multiplex PCR. TCRdb processed the multiplex PCR reads anew with MiXCR; each CDR3 protein has one entry. The sample lists about 140,000 distinct CDR3 sequences; approximately 40% were seen once. Specimen: glioma tissue, nonneoplastic brain tissue, or PBMCs (not recorded which). The source is a human donor with low-grade glioma or glioblastoma, undergoing nonglioma brain surgery, or in good health (not recorded which).

This chain uses TRBV3-1 with TRBJ2-1, with a weak D call TRBD1 (5 bases). The length of the CDR3 is 18 residues. Trimming removed 2 bases at V and 0 bases at J, with 17 bases between. Germline V gene sequence: CDR1 LGHDT, CDR2 YNNKEL (reference sequence). The CDR3 protein is CASSQSEIDRSSYNEQFF. The CDR3 nucleotides read TGTGCCAGCAGCCAATCGGAAATTGACAGAAGCTCCTACAATGAGCAGTTCTTC.

The chain joins TRBV2 to TRBJ1-2; maybe TRBD1 (5 bases). V lost 7 bases to trimming and J lost 4 bases, with 10 bases between them. CDR1 and CDR2 (germline): SNHLY, FYNNEI. This CDR3 is 12 amino acids long. CDR3 nucleotide sequence: TGTGCCAGCATGGAGGGGCGCTATGGCTACACCTTC. Translating gives CASMEGRYGYTF.

The chain couples TRBV6-2 or TRBV6-3 to TRBJ2-5; the match to TRBD1 covers 9 bases. The CDR3 spans 15 residues. V lost 5 bases, J lost 5 bases, and 9 bases stayed unmatched. Germline CDR1 is MNHEY and CDR2 is SVGEGT. CDR3 region: CASSAGTGNFETQYF. CDR3 coding DNA: TGTGCCAGCAGTGCCGGGACAGGGAATTTCGAGACCCAGTACTTC.

In its sample, this clonotype was seen a few times. CDR3 coding DNA: TGTGCCAGCAGTTCGGGACAGGGAAGCGTAAAACTGTTTTTT. This gives the protein CASSSGQGSVKLFF. The chain uses TRBV28 and TRBJ1-4; TRBD1 matches at 9 bases. Per the germline V gene, CDR1 is MDHEN and CDR2 is SYDVKM. CDR3 length: 14 residues. V was clipped by 4 bases and J by 10 bases; unmatched bases: 7.

This chain uses TRBV2 with TRBJ2-5; possibly TRBD1 or TRBD2 for D (5 bases each). This CDR3 has 13 residues. CDR1 is SNHLY, CDR2 FYNNEI, per germline. Trimming stripped 7 bases from V and 5 bases from J, with 14 bases between. In DNA, the CDR3 is TGTGCCAGCAAGAGGGACCGAGAGGAGACCCAGTACTTC. As protein: CASKRDREETQYF.

The CDR3 reads CASSSDSLINTIYF. DNA of the CDR3: TGTGCCAGCAGTTCGGACAGTCTAATAAACACCATATATTTT. The chain links TRBV6-1 to TRBJ1-3; weak D call: TRBD1 (6 bases). The germline V gene has CDR1 MNHNS and CDR2 SASEGT. Trimming took 5 bases from V and 6 from J, leaving 14 bases between them. The CDR3 runs to 14 residues.

Notes on this clonotype: A much larger clone is a single base away; this may be a read error. The conserved phenylalanine or tryptophan is not found at the CDR3 terminus, so this likely reflects a read error. This chain connects TRBV6-1 to TRBJ1-5, with no clear D. CDR1 and CDR2 from the germline V gene are MNHNS and SASEGT. V shed 5 bases and J shed 4 bases, with 9 bases lying between them. This CDR3 comprises 13 residues. The CDR3 region is CASSQRMNQPQHL. The CDR3 DNA sequence: TGTGCCAGCAGTCAGAGAATGAATCAGCCCCAGCATCTT.

The gene calls are TRBV5-5 and TRBJ2-2; the D is unclear. This CDR3 contains 15 residues. Trimming shortened V by 2 bases and J by 0 bases, and 8 bases separated the two germline ends. The germline V gene has CDR1 SGHKS and CDR2 YYEKEE (reference sequence). CDR3 in amino acids: CASSFGGTNTGELFF. Here the CDR3 DNA reads TGTGCCAGCAGCTTCGGCGGAACGAACACCGGGGAGCTGTTTTTT.

This clonotype occurred a few times. The V call is TRBV20-1, the J call TRBJ2-5; D gene uncertain. Germline V gene sequence: CDR1 DFQATT, CDR2 SNEGSKA (reference sequence). V was clipped by 0 bases and J by 3 bases, with 14 bases between them. This CDR3 is 15 amino acids long. CDR3 protein: CSARDFVQLEETQYF. The CDR3 coding sequence is TGCAGTGCTAGAGATTTTGTACAGTTAGAAGAGACCCAGTACTTC.

This clonotype was seen ten or more times. The rearrangement uses TRBV6-1 and TRBJ2-7, with D perhaps matching TRBD2 (5 bases). Trimming removed 6 bases from V and 0 bases from J, with 9 bases in between. CDR1 is MNHNS and CDR2 is SASEGT in the germline V gene. The CDR3 covers 13 residues. The CDR3 loop is CASSRGNSYEQYF. CDR3 DNA sequence: TGTGCCAGCAGCCGAGGGAACTCCTACGAGCAGTACTTC.

The chain is built from TRBV7-2 and TRBJ2-7; D could derive from TRBD1 or TRBD2 (6 bases each). CDR3 length: 18 amino acids. Per germline, CDR1 SGHTA and CDR2 FQGNSA. Trimming removed 1 base from V and 3 bases from J, with 22 bases in between. In nucleotides, the CDR3 is TGTGCCAGCAGCTTAGGTCTCAGCCAGGGGCTAGCGAACTACGAGCAGTACTTC. This gives the protein CASSLGLSQGLANYEQYF.

This clonotype appeared once. A read error may produce the germline difference seen at one junction end. The chain links TRBV6-5 to TRBJ1-1; the match to TRBD1 covers 8 bases. CDR3 length: 15 amino acids. CDR1 is MNHEY, CDR2 SVGAGI, per germline. Here the CDR3 reads CAISARGGQDTEAFF. CDR3 nucleotide sequence: TGTGCCATCAGTGCAAGGGGGGGACAGGACACTGAAGCTTTCTTT.

This clonotype was recorded at least ten times. This chain joins TRBV6-1 and TRBJ2-1, with TRBD1 matching over 10 bases. Germline V gene data show CDR1 as MNHNS and CDR2 as SASEGT. The CDR3 has 12 amino acids. V shed 9 bases and J 12 bases; nucleotides not matched to a gene: 8. CDR3 nucleotides: TGTGCCAGTATTGACAGGGGGCAAAGGCAGTTCTTC. Protein: CASIDRGQRQFF.

Notes on this clonotype: A read error is possible here, since a much larger clone lies one base away. This chain uses TRBV28 with TRBJ1-1; unclear D gene. Deletions cut 7 bases from V and 4 bases from J, with 16 bases between. From germline, CDR1 is MDHEN and CDR2 SYDVKM. The CDR3 consists of 14 residues. The DNA of the CDR3 is TGTGCCAGCACTCGACACCTTAGAGGCACTGAAGCTTTCTTT. Its translation: CASTRHLRGTEAFF.

This clonotype was counted between two and nine times. This rearrangement joins TRBV4-1 to TRBJ2-7; the D gene is possibly TRBD1 (6 bases). The germline gives CDR1 MGHRA, CDR2 YSYEKL. The CDR3 is 15 amino acids. The V end was cut by 4 bases, the J end by 3 bases, with 16 bases between. The CDR3: CASSREDRPVYEQYF. CDR3 nucleotide sequence: TGCGCCAGCAGCCGAGAAGACAGGCCAGTCTACGAGCAGTACTTC.

Concerning this clonotype itself: Compared with germline, one end of the junction differs, possibly owing to a read error. The chain links TRBV7-2 to TRBJ2-1, with D perhaps matching TRBD2 (6 bases). The CDR3 spans 13 residues. Germline assignment: CDR1 SGHTA and CDR2 FQGNSA. The CDR3 spells CARSLAEYNEQFF. The CDR3 DNA is TGTGCCCGCAGCTTAGCGGAGTACAATGAGCAGTTCTTC. Based on the CDR3 plus reference TRBV7-2 and TRBJ2-1, the full variable domain is GAGVSQSPSNKVTEKGKDVELRCDPISGHTALYWYRQSLGQGLEFLIYFQGNSAPDKSGLPSDRFSAERTGGSVSTLTIQRTQQEDSAVYLCARSLAEYNEQFFGPGTRLTVL.

This clonotype appeared a single time. The chain uses TRBV28 and TRBJ1-2, with D unclear. The CDR3 sequence is 14 residues long. Germline CDR1 and CDR2: MDHEN and SYDVKM. V dropped 4 bases and J dropped 3 bases, with 12 bases sitting between them. CDR3 protein: CASSSEKGDYGYTF. CDR3 bases: TGTGCCAGCAGTTCAGAAAAAGGAGACTATGGCTACACCTTC.

The V gene is TRBV7-6, the J gene TRBJ2-3, with D uncertain. The V end was cut by 6 bases, the J end by 0 bases, with 16 bases between. The CDR3 is made up of 16 amino acids. Per germline, CDR1 SGHVS and CDR2 FNYEAQ. CDR3 sequence (DNA): TGTGCCAGCAGTTCCGAACACTTACAGAGCACAGATACGCAGTATTTT. Protein: CASSSEHLQSTDTQYF.

This chain uses TRBV6-2 or TRBV6-3 with TRBJ2-1; 8 nucleotides line up with TRBD1. V trimming: 5 bases; J trimming: 10 bases; junction bases outside the gene matches: 7. Germline V gene sequence: CDR1 MNHEY, CDR2 SVGEGT. The CDR3 spans 13 residues. The CDR3 reads CASSGYRGSEQFF. The CDR3 nucleotides read TGTGCCAGCAGTGGCTACAGGGGGTCCGAGCAGTTCTTC.

This chain connects TRBV6-1 to TRBJ1-1, with 7 bases fitting TRBD1. Germline V gene lookup returns CDR1 MNHNS and CDR2 SASEGT. V shed 6 bases, J shed 5 bases, and the junction held 9 bases outside the gene matches. The CDR3 runs 14 residues. The CDR3 DNA sequence: TGTGCCAGCAGAGGGGAGGGGGCTGGTACTGAAGCTTTCTTT. Amino acid sequence: CASRGEGAGTEAFF.

This clonotype has a handful of counts. The rearrangement uses TRBV10-3 and TRBJ1-1; D not certain. This CDR3 region has 13 residues. Between the trimmed V and J ends, which lost 0 bases and 5 bases, there was a span of 7 bases. Per the germline V gene, CDR1 is ENHRY and CDR2 is SYGVKD. The CDR3 nucleotides read TGTGCCATCAGTGAGTCCAGGCGGACTGAAGCTTTCTTT. Its protein is CAISESRRTEAFF.

This clonotype was picked up many times. As DNA, the CDR3 is TGTGCCAGCAGTTACGAGGTGGCAGATACGCAGTATTTT. It yields the protein CASSYEVADTQYF. V gene TRBV6-6 combines with J gene TRBJ2-3; no clear D gene. Trimming pared 2 bases from V and 4 bases from J, leaving 7 bases between. There are 13 residues in the CDR3. The germline CDR1 and CDR2 sequences are MNHNY and SVGAGI (reference sequence).

The table lists this clonotype with a few counts. The conserved closing phenylalanine or tryptophan is absent in this CDR3, likely reflecting a read error. No DNA is shown, since the ends of the CDR3 on it are uncertain; the CDR3 is the one TCRdb lists. The genes are TRBV27 and TRBJ1-4; the D segment call TRBD1 is taken from the table without a DNA check. Germline lookup yields CDR1 MNHEY and CDR2 SMNVEV (reference sequence). The CDR3 extends over 9 residues, inclusive of both ends. The CDR3: CASRAGHPV.

This clonotype has only a few counts. The chain joins TRBV7-9 to TRBJ2-7; TRBD1 aligns across 7 bases. Losses at the gene ends were 1 base for V and 8 bases for J; bases not matched to a gene: 20. Per the germline V gene, CDR1 is SEHNR and CDR2 is FQNEAQ (reference sequence). CDR3 length: 18 amino acids. CDR3 sequence: CASSLDSWRTGPLRKQYF. As DNA, the CDR3 is TGTGCCAGCAGCTTAGATTCCTGGAGGACAGGTCCTCTGAGGAAGCAGTACTTC.

A remark on this clonotype: This could be a read error, since a much larger clone is one nucleotide away. CDR3 coding DNA: TGTGCCAGCGGCTTAGGAGGGGGGAATGCAGATACGCAGTATTTT. It specifies CASGLGGGNADTQYF. This chain uses TRBV7-2 with TRBJ2-3; D possibly uses TRBD1 or TRBD2 (6 bases each). Germline lookup yields CDR1 SGHTA and CDR2 FQGNSA. This CDR3 contains 15 residues.